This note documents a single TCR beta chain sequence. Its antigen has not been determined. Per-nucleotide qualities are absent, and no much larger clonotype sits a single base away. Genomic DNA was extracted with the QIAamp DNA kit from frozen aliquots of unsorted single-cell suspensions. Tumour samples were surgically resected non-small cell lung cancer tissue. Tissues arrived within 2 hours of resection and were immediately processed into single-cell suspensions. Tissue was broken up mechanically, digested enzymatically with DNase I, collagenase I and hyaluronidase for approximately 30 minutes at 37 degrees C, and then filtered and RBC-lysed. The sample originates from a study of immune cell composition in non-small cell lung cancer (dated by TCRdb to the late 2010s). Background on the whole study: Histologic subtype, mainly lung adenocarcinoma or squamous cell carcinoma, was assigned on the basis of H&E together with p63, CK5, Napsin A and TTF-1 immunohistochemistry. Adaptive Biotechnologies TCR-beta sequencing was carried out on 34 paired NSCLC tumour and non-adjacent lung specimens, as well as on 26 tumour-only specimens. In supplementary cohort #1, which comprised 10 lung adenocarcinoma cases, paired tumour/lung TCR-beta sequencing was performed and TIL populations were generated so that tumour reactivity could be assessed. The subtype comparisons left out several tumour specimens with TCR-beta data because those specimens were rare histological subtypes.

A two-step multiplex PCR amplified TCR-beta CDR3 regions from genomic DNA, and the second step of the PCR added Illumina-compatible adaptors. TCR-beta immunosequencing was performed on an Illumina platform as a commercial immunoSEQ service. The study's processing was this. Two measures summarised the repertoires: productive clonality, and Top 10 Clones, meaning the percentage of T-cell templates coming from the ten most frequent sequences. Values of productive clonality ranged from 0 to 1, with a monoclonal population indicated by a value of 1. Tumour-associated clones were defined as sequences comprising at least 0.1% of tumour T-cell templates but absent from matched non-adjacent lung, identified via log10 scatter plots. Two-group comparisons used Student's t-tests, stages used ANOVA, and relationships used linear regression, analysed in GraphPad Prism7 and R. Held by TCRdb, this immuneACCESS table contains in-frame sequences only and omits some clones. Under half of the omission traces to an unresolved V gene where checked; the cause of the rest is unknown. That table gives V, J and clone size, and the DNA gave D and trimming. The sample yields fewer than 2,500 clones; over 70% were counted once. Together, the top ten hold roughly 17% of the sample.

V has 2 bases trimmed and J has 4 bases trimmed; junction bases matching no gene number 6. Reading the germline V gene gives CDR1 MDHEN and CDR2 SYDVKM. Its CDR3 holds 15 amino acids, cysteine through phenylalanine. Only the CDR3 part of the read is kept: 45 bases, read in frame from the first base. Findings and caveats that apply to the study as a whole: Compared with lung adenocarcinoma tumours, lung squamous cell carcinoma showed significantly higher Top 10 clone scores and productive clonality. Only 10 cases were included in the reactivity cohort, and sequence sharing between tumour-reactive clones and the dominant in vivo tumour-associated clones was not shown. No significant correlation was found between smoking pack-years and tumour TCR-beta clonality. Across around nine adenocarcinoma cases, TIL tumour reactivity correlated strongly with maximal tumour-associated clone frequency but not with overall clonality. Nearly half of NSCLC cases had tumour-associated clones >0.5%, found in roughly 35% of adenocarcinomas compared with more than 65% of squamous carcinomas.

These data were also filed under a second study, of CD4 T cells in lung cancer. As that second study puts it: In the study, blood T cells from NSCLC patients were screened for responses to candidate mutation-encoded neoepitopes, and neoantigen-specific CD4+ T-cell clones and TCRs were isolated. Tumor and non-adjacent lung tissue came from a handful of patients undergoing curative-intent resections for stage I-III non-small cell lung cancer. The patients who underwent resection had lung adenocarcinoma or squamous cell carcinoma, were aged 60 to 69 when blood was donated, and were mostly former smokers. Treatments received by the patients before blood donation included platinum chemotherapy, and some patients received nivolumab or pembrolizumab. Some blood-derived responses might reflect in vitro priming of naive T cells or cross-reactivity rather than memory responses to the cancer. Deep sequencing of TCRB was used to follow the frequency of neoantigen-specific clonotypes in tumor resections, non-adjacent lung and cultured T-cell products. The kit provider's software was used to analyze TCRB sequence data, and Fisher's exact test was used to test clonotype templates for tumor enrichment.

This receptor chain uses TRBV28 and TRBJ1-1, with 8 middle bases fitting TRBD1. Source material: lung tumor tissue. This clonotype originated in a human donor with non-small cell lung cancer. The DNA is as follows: TGTGCCAGCAGTTTACGCAGGGGGCACGTCACTGAAGCTTTCTTT. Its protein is CASSLRRGHVTEAFF.